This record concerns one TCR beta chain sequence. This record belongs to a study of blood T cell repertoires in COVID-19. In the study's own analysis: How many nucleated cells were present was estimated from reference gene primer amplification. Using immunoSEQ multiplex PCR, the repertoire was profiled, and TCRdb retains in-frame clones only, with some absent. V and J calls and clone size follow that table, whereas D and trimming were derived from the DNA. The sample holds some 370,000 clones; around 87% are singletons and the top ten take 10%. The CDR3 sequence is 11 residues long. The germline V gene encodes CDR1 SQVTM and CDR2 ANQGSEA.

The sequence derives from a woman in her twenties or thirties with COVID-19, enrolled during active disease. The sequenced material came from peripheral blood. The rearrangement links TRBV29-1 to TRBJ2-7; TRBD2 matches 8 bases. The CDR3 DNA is TGCGCGGGGGGCGGAACCTACGAGCAGTACTTC. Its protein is CAGGGTYEQYF.